Listed here is a single T cell receptor beta chain. Its antigen remains unidentified. The V and J ends lost 7 bases and 3 bases respectively, with 12 bases between them. Germline CDR1 SNHLY, CDR2 FYNNEI. CDR3 length: 13 amino acids. This sample is drawn from a study of cytomegalovirus exposure and HLA in healthy donors. Study observations and caveats: That first-cohort TCR clusters tended to co-occur in the 95 to 150 validation repertoires was found in a later analysis. The study recorded about 160 TCR beta chains that were cytomegalovirus-associated. Most sequenced TCRs were rare (though some public TCRs occurred in many donors).

Using immunoSEQ multiplex PCR, the repertoire was profiled, and TCRdb retains in-frame clones only, with some absent. The sample includes approximately 100,000 clones, roughly 92% of them seen just once. The sequence was collected from a woman in her thirties in good health and CMV-seropositive. What was sequenced was PBMCs. V gene TRBV2 combines with J gene TRBJ2-5; perhaps TRBD1 as D (6 bases). Here the CDR3 reads CASKFRTEETQYF. The CDR3 DNA is TGTGCCAGCAAATTCCGGACAGAAGAGACCCAGTACTTC.